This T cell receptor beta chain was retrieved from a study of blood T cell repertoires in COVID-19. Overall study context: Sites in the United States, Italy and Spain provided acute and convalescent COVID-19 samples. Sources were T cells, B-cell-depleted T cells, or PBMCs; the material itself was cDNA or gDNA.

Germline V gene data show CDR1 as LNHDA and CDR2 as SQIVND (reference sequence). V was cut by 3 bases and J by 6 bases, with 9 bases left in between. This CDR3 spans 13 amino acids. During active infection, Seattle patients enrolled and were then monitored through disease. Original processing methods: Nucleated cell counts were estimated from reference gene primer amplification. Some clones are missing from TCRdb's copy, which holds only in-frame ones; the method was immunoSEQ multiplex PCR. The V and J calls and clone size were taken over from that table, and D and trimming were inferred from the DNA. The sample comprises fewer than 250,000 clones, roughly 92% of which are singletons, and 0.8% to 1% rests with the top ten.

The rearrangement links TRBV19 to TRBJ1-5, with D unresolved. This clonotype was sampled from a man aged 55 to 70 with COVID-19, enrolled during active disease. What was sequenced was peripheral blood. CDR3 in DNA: TGTGCCAGTAGTATTGGGTGGGCTCAGCCCCAGCATTTT. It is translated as CASSIGWAQPQHF.